This is a list of T cell receptor beta chains from one sample in a study of vaccination and CD4 T cells after COVID-19. A single record per CDR3 protein comes from TCRdb applying MiXCR to the PCR reads. The sample shows about 18,000 distinct CDR3 sequences, around 62% of them seen only once. This sample comprised CD4+ T cells from blood, obtained before SARS-CoV-2 vaccination. The receptors were sampled from a human donor who had recovered from COVID-19. The CDR3 runs from the conserved cysteine through the conserved F or W. Fields, in order: J gene, clone size, V gene, D gene, CDR3 protein, CDR3 DNA. A D gene is named only where the DNA matches it firmly. Clone size is given for some rows only: seen once, a few or many times, or a class if the clone is expanded.

>TRBJ2-3|-|TRBV5-4|TRBD1
CASSSPGGRTDTQYF
TGTGCCAGCAGCTCCCCAGGGGGACGCACAGATACGCAGTATTTT
>TRBJ1-1|-|TRBV11-3|-
CASSSGGGRGNTEAFF
TGTGCCAGCAGCTCAGGAGGGGGGCGAGGGAACACTGAAGCTTTCTTT
>TRBJ2-5|-|TRBV15|TRBD2
CATSPLGEGSQETQYF
TGTGCCACCAGCCCCCTGGGGGAGGGGAGCCAAGAGACCCAGTACTTC
>TRBJ1-2|few|TRBV20-1|-
CSATYIRVGYGYTF
TGCAGTGCCACATATATCAGGGTAGGCTATGGCTACACCTTC
>TRBJ2-1|-|TRBV20-1|TRBD2
CSALAGAFYNEQFF
TGCAGTGCTCTAGCGGGAGCCTTCTACAATGAGCAGTTCTTC
>TRBJ2-3|few|TRBV20-1|TRBD2
CSARDPASGSTDTQYF
TGCAGTGCTAGAGATCCGGCTAGCGGGAGCACAGATACGCAGTATTTT
>TRBJ1-2|-|TRBV5-8|-
CASSSGGGVLYGYTF
TGTGCCAGCAGCTCAGGAGGTGGGGTTCTCTATGGCTACACCTTC
>TRBJ1-5|-|TRBV15|-
CATSRDRGHNLNQPQHF
TGTGCCACCAGCAGAGACCGGGGCCATAACTTGAATCAGCCCCAGCATTTT
>TRBJ2-5|-|TRBV25-1|TRBD2
CASSDGQRERETQYF
TGTGCCAGCAGTGATGGGCAGCGGGAGAGGGAGACCCAGTACTTC
>TRBJ2-5|-|TRBV15|-
CATSRGGETQYF
TGTGCCACCAGCAGAGGAGGAGAGACCCAGTACTTC
>TRBJ1-5|-|TRBV20-1|TRBD1
CSAPRTGGFFNQPQHF
TGCAGTGCTCCTCGGACAGGGGGTTTTTTCAATCAGCCCCAGCATTTT
>TRBJ1-5|-|TRBV5-1|-
CASSLEAGLGPQHF
TGCGCCAGCAGCTTGGAGGCGGGCCTCGGGCCCCAGCATTTT
>TRBJ2-7|-|TRBV19|TRBD1
CASSGQGASYEQYF
TGTGCCAGTAGTGGACAGGGGGCCTCCTACGAGCAGTACTTC
>TRBJ2-7|-|TRBV11-2|-
CASSLTYRVEQYF
TGTGCCAGCAGCTTAACCTACAGGGTCGAGCAGTACTTC
>TRBJ2-5|-|TRBV20-1|-
CSAFRDQEIQYF
TGCAGTGCCTTTCGGGACCAAGAGATCCAGTACTTC
>TRBJ1-4|few|TRBV20-1|-
CSAENEKLFF
TGCAGTGCCGAAAATGAAAAACTGTTTTTT
>TRBJ2-7|-|TRBV18|-
CASSPQGRPPHTYEQYF
TGTGCCAGCTCACCCCAGGGGAGGCCCCCCCACACCTACGAGCAGTACTTC
>TRBJ1-2|-|TRBV10-3|TRBD1
CAISSLLGTGTTF
TGTGCCATCAGTTCCCTTTTAGGGACAGGGACCACCTTC
>TRBJ1-2|once|TRBV27|-
CASSSTLPGGYTF
TGTGCCAGCAGTTCCACGCTGCCGGGCGGCTACACCTTC
>TRBJ2-1|-|TRBV20-1|-
CSAETRSRNEQFF
TGCAGTGCTGAGACCCGATCTAGGAATGAGCAGTTCTTC
>TRBJ2-7|-|TRBV29-1|TRBD1
CSVEFHPDRNEQYF
TGCAGCGTTGAATTTCACCCGGACAGGAACGAGCAGTACTTC
>TRBJ1-1|once|TRBV5-1|TRBD1
CASSGYRQGQNTEAFF
TGCGCCAGCAGCGGATACCGACAGGGACAGAACACTGAAGCTTTCTTT
>TRBJ1-4|-|TRBV20-1|-
CSASGGKDEKLFF
TGCAGTGCTAGTGGAGGGAAGGATGAAAAACTGTTTTTT
>TRBJ2-7|few|TRBV27|-
CASRGRYHEQYF
TGTGCCAGCCGCGGCAGGTACCACGAGCAGTACTTC
>TRBJ2-5|few|TRBV20-1|-
CSARPASAGETQYF
TGCAGTGCTAGGCCCGCTAGTGCGGGGGAGACCCAGTACTTC
>TRBJ2-6|-|TRBV6-1|TRBD1
CASTGQGAPSAGANVLTF
TGTGCCAGCACGGGGCAGGGGGCCCCATCAGCTGGGGCCAACGTCCTGACTTTC
>TRBJ2-1|-|TRBV20-1|TRBD1
CSAIGDRGGDEQFF
TGCAGTGCGATAGGGGACAGGGGCGGGGATGAGCAGTTCTTC
>TRBJ1-6|few|TRBV29-1|-
CSVLADYNSPLHF
TGCAGCGTGCTGGCGGATTATAATTCACCCCTCCACTTT
>TRBJ1-5|-|TRBV29-1|-
CSVGQGHQPQHF
TGCAGCGTTGGCCAGGGTCATCAGCCCCAGCATTTT
>TRBJ1-5|few|TRBV20-1|-
CSARIGRNQPQHF
TGCAGTGCTAGAATTGGCAGGAATCAGCCCCAGCATTTT
>TRBJ2-5|-|TRBV11-3|-
CASSPVGTETQYF
TGTGCCAGCAGCCCGGTGGGGACGGAGACCCAGTACTTC
>TRBJ2-7|few|TRBV7-2|-
CASSPNYNYEQYF
TGTGCCAGCAGCCCAAACTACAACTACGAGCAGTACTTC
>TRBJ2-3|-|TRBV10-3|-
CAIANWGMGHPSTDTQYF
TGTGCCATCGCGAACTGGGGAATGGGACACCCTAGCACAGATACGCAGTATTTT
>TRBJ1-2|once|TRBV6-2/TRBV6-3|-
CASEGGSGYGYTF
TGTGCCAGCGAAGGGGGATCAGGCTATGGCTACACCTTC
>TRBJ2-5|once|TRBV4-1|-
CASSLLTSKETQYF
TGCGCCAGCAGCCTTCTTACTAGTAAAGAGACCCAGTACTTC
>TRBJ2-3|-|TRBV20-1|TRBD2
CSAREKWGLAGEETKQDTWYF
TGCAGTGCTAGAGAGAAGTGGGGACTAGCGGGAGAGGAGACCAAACAAGATACGTGGTATTTT
>TRBJ2-5|once|TRBV15|-
CATSRGNRVETQYF
TGTGCCACCAGCAGAGGAAACAGGGTTGAGACCCAGTACTTC
>TRBJ1-1|-|TRBV28|TRBD1
CASSSIPGTANTEAFF
TGTGCCAGCAGTTCGATCCCCGGGACAGCCAACACTGAAGCTTTCTTT
>TRBJ1-2|-|TRBV20-1|-
CSARDPRGARGTDGYTF
TGCAGTGCTAGAGATCCAAGAGGGGCACGGGGGACGGATGGCTACACCTTC
>TRBJ1-1|-|TRBV7-9|-
CASSPKGSLLGAFF
TGTGCCAGCAGCCCAAAAGGTTCCCTCCTTGGAGCTTTCTTT
>TRBJ2-2|once|TRBV7-8|TRBD2
CASSLWRLAGGPGQDGELFF
TGTGCCAGCAGCTTATGGCGGCTAGCGGGAGGGCCCGGGCAGGACGGGGAGCTGTTTTTT
>TRBJ1-1|few|TRBV20-1|TRBD1
CSASIRGGMNTEAFF
TGCAGTGCTAGTATCAGGGGGGGAATGAACACTGAAGCTTTCTTT
>TRBJ1-2|-|TRBV20-1|-
CSAREQADYGYTF
TGCAGTGCTAGAGAACAGGCGGACTATGGCTACACCTTC
>TRBJ2-2|few|TRBV6-1|-
CAIRPPAANTGELFF
TGTGCCATTCGGCCCCCGGCGGCGAACACCGGGGAGCTGTTTTTT
>TRBJ2-3|once|TRBV6-5|-
CASSYRAKDTQYF
TGTGCCAGCAGTTACCGGGCGAAGGATACGCAGTATTTT
>TRBJ1-5|-|TRBV20-1|-
CSATTGPMGNQPQHF
TGCAGTGCGACGACAGGCCCTATGGGCAATCAGCCCCAGCATTTT
>TRBJ2-3|-|TRBV15|TRBD2
CATSISGSGTDTQYF
TGTGCCACCAGCATTAGCGGGAGTGGCACAGATACGCAGTATTTT
>TRBJ2-7|few|TRBV19|-
CASSLGGLWDEQYF
TGTGCCAGTAGCCTGGGAGGTTTATGGGACGAGCAGTACTTC
>TRBJ2-6|-|TRBV19|-
CASFSGPYPSSGANVLTF
TGTGCCAGTTTCAGCGGACCCTATCCTAGCTCTGGGGCCAACGTCCTGACTTTC
>TRBJ1-1|-|TRBV6-5|-
CASSYSTGTEAFF
TGTGCCAGCAGTTACTCGACGGGCACTGAAGCTTTCTTT
>TRBJ2-6|few|TRBV28|-
CASNQQPSISGANVLTF
TGTGCCAGCAACCAACAGCCCAGCATCTCTGGGGCCAACGTCCTGACTTTC
>TRBJ2-2|few|TRBV7-8|TRBD1
CASSADRVGTGELFF
TGTGCCAGCAGCGCAGACAGGGTTGGCACCGGGGAGCTGTTTTTT
>TRBJ1-2|few|TRBV30|-
CAWSVRIGGGYGYTF
TGTGCCTGGAGTGTACGAATCGGGGGAGGCTATGGCTACACCTTC